This T cell receptor (beta chain) derives from a study of cytomegalovirus exposure and HLA in healthy donors. Regarding the study as a whole: The study put 150 to 200 TCR beta chains on its list as cytomegalovirus-associated. The study found most TCR sequences rare, yet found some public TCRs in many donors.

This CDR3 is built from 13 residues. Trimming at V came to 1 base and at J to 6 bases, leaving 0 bases not matched to a gene. CDR1 SQVTM and CDR2 ANQGSEA come from the germline V gene. PCR primers comprised 60 Vbeta and 13 Jbeta primers. Repertoires were generated with immunoSEQ multiplex PCR, while TCRdb's copy carries only in-frame clones and drops some. The sample yields some 99,000 clones, 80% to 85% seen once. A remark on this clone: Its antigen is currently unknown.

The rearrangement joins TRBV29-1 to TRBJ2-7; TRBD2 matches 13 bases. The source of this sequence is a woman in her thirties in good health and CMV-seronegative. Specimen: PBMCs. The CDR3 DNA follows: TGCAGCGTTGAAGGGACTAGCGGGAGCGAGCAGTACTTC. Its protein is CSVEGTSGSEQYF.